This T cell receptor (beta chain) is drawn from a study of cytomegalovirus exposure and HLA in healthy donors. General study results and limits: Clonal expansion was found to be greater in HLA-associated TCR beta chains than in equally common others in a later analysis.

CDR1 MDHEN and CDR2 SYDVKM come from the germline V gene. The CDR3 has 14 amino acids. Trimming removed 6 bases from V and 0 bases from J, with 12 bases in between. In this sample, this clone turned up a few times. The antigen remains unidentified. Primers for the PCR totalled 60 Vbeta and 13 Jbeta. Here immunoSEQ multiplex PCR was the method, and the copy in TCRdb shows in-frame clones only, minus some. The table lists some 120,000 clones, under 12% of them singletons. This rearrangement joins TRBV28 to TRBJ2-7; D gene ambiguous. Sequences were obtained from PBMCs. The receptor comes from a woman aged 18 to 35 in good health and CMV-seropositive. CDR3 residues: CASSPISRSYEQYF. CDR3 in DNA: TGTGCCAGCAGCCCTATTTCTCGCTCCTACGAGCAGTACTTC.